These T cell receptor delta chains were read from a single sample in a study of gamma-delta chains in newborns, infants, children. TCRdb called clones from the reads again using CATT. The table records under 13,000 delta-chain clones, 3.5% of them present only once. Sequenced sample: blood. These receptors originate from a child who was a newborn, infant or young child, either healthy, febrile or measles-vaccinated (not recorded which). Both conserved end residues are part of each CDR3. The order of the fields is clone size, D gene, J gene, V gene, CDR3 DNA, CDR3 protein. The D gene is left open where the match is weak. Part of the rows lack a size; the others show once, few, many or a class for expanded clones.

clone_size: -
d_call: TRDD3
j_call: TRDJ1
v_call: TRDV1
cdr3_nt: TGTGCTCTTGGGGAACTTCCTCCCATACTGGGGGGTCCCGATAAACCCATCTTT
cdr3_aa: CALGELPPILGGPDKPIF

clone_size: few
d_call: -
j_call: TRDJ1
v_call: TRDV3
cdr3_nt: TGTGCCCACACGACGTCCTGGTACTGGGCTTCAGATAAACTCATCTTT
cdr3_aa: CAHTTSWYWASDKLIF

clone_size: few
d_call: TRDD3
j_call: TRDJ1
v_call: TRDV2
cdr3_nt: TGTGCCTGTGACACCGTCACCTGGGGGAACGGCGAACGTAAGACCGATAAACTCATCTTT
cdr3_aa: CACDTVTWGNGERKTDKLIF

clone_size: -
d_call: -
j_call: TRDJ1
v_call: TRDV1
cdr3_nt: TGTGCTCTTGGGGAACTTGGGGGCCTTCCTGAGAAGTCTGGGGATACTCCCGATAAACTCATCTTT
cdr3_aa: CALGELGGLPEKSGDTPDKLIF

clone_size: -
d_call: TRDD3
j_call: TRDJ1
v_call: TRDV1
cdr3_nt: TGTGCTCTTGGGGCAGGGCCTTCCCCCGTGCCTAAGGGGGGGATACGCGGCCATAAACTCATCTTT
cdr3_aa: CALGAGPSPVPKGGIRGHKLIF

clone_size: -
d_call: TRDD3
j_call: TRDJ3
v_call: TRDV2
cdr3_nt: TGTGCCTGTGACCCAATGGTGGGGGATACGCTGACCTGGGACACCCGACAGATGTTTTTC
cdr3_aa: CACDPMVGDTLTWDTRQMFF

clone_size: few
d_call: TRDD3
j_call: TRDJ1
v_call: TRDV1
cdr3_nt: TGTGCTCTTGGGGTATCTTCTCTCCATTTTACTGGGGGATACGGCCTCCTATACACCGATAAACTCATCTTT
cdr3_aa: CALGVSSLHFTGGYGLLYTDKLIF

clone_size: few
d_call: -
j_call: TRDJ3
v_call: TRDV3
cdr3_nt: TGTGCCTTCCAATTTACGTCCAGGAACTCCTGGGACACCCGACAGATGTTTTTC
cdr3_aa: CAFQFTSRNSWDTRQMFF

clone_size: medium-sized
d_call: -
j_call: TRDJ1
v_call: TRDV2
cdr3_nt: TGTGCCTGTGACGCAGTACTGAGTGGCCCCCTAACATACACCGATAAACTCATCTTT
cdr3_aa: CACDAVLSGPLTYTDKLIF

clone_size: -
d_call: -
j_call: TRDJ1
v_call: TRDV1
cdr3_nt: TGTGCTCTTGGGGAGATATCCTCTCACACCGATAAACTCATCTTT
cdr3_aa: CALGEISSHTDKLIF

clone_size: medium-sized
d_call: TRDD3
j_call: TRDJ3
v_call: TRDV2
cdr3_nt: TGTGCCTGTGTCCCAACTGGGGTGACATGGGACACCCGACAGATGTTTTTC
cdr3_aa: CACVPTGVTWDTRQMFF

clone_size: few
d_call: -
j_call: TRDJ1
v_call: TRDV1
cdr3_nt: TGTGCTCTTGGGGTTGGAGGCCTTCCCGTCAGAGTGGGGGTACCCGGGCTCATCTTT
cdr3_aa: CALGVGGLPVRVGVPGLIF

clone_size: medium-sized
d_call: -
j_call: TRDJ3
v_call: TRDV2
cdr3_nt: TGTGCCTGTGACACCGCTGGGGAGAGCTCCTGGGACACCCGACAGATGTTTTTC
cdr3_aa: CACDTAGESSWDTRQMFF

clone_size: medium-sized
d_call: -
j_call: TRDJ1
v_call: TRDV1
cdr3_nt: TGTGCTCTTGGGGCCCGCGGCTTTTTCCCGTACTGGGAGAGGGCCGATAAACTCATCTTT
cdr3_aa: CALGARGFFPYWERADKLIF

clone_size: -
d_call: TRDD3
j_call: TRDJ1
v_call: TRDV1
cdr3_nt: TGTGCTCTTGGGGAACTTACTTCCTGGAGACTGGGGGTCCCCAATAAACTCATCTTT
cdr3_aa: CALGELTSWRLGVPNKLIF

clone_size: few
d_call: -
j_call: TRDJ1
v_call: TRDV3
cdr3_nt: TGTGCCCTCAAATACACCGATAAACTCATCTTT
cdr3_aa: CALKYTDKLIF

clone_size: medium-sized
d_call: TRDD3
j_call: TRDJ2
v_call: TRDV2
cdr3_nt: TGTGCCTGTGACCCCTTACTGGGGACTACAGCACAACTCTTCTTT
cdr3_aa: CACDPLLGTTAQLFF

clone_size: few
d_call: TRDD3
j_call: TRDJ3
v_call: TRDV2
cdr3_nt: TGTGCCTGTGTCGTACTGGGGGATACGCAGACCTGGGACACCCGACAGATGTTTTTC
cdr3_aa: CACVVLGDTQTWDTRQMFF

clone_size: few
d_call: -
j_call: TRDJ1
v_call: TRDV1
cdr3_nt: TGTGCTCTTGGGGCCCAGACCCTTTTCACCACCGATAAACTCATCTTT
cdr3_aa: CALGAQTLFTTDKLIF

clone_size: -
d_call: -
j_call: TRDJ1
v_call: TRAV29/DV5
cdr3_nt: TGTGCAGCAGGAAGGGGTACCGGGGGAGCCACCGATAAACTCATCTTT
cdr3_aa: CAAGRGTGGATDKLIF

clone_size: few
d_call: TRDD3
j_call: TRDJ1
v_call: TRDV2
cdr3_nt: TGTGCCTGTGACCGACTGGGGATTCCCGATAAACTCATCTTT
cdr3_aa: CACDRLGIPDKLIF

clone_size: -
d_call: -
j_call: TRDJ1
v_call: TRDV1
cdr3_nt: TGTGCTCTTGGGGAAATTATACCAAACTCGGATGTCACCGATAAACTCATCTTT
cdr3_aa: CALGEIIPNSDVTDKLIF

clone_size: medium-sized
d_call: TRDD3
j_call: TRDJ1
v_call: TRDV2
cdr3_nt: TGTGCCTGTGACACCGTTGGGGGATACAGCGATAAACTCATCTTT
cdr3_aa: CACDTVGGYSDKLIF

clone_size: -
d_call: -
j_call: TRDJ1
v_call: TRDV2
cdr3_nt: TGTGCCTGTGACACCGTGGGGGGCTATAAGTACACCGATAAACTCATCTTT
cdr3_aa: CACDTVGGYKYTDKLIF

clone_size: few
d_call: -
j_call: TRDJ1
v_call: TRDV1
cdr3_nt: TGTGCTCTTGGGGAACATAGTGGAGGAAAGGTACTCGATAAACTCATCTTT
cdr3_aa: CALGEHSGGKVLDKLIF

clone_size: -
d_call: TRDD3
j_call: TRDJ1
v_call: TRDV1
cdr3_nt: TGTGCTCTTGGGGAACTAAGACTGCCGTACTGGGGGCCTTACACCGATAAACTCATCTTT
cdr3_aa: CALGELRLPYWGPYTDKLIF

clone_size: few
d_call: TRDD3
j_call: TRDJ1
v_call: TRDV3
cdr3_nt: TGTGCCTTTAGATCCCCCAAAATTTACTGGGGACAAAGACTCATCTTT
cdr3_aa: CAFRSPKIYWGQRLIF

clone_size: few
d_call: -
j_call: TRDJ1
v_call: TRDV1
cdr3_nt: TGTGCTCTTGGGGAGCCGTTCCTAGCTGGGGGCCTTTGTACCTCCCGCGATAAACTCATCTTT
cdr3_aa: CALGEPFLAGGLCTSRDKLIF

clone_size: -
d_call: TRDD3
j_call: TRDJ1
v_call: TRDV2
cdr3_nt: TGTGCCTGTGACACTTTTCCCAGAAAACCACCTTGGGGGATCCTGTACACCGATAAACTCATCTTT
cdr3_aa: CACDTFPRKPPWGILYTDKLIF

clone_size: few
d_call: -
j_call: TRDJ1
v_call: TRDV1
cdr3_nt: TGTGCTCTTGGGGGCAGAGGGGTGGATAAACTCATCTTT
cdr3_aa: CALGGRGVDKLIF

clone_size: few
d_call: -
j_call: TRDJ1
v_call: TRDV1
cdr3_nt: TGTGCTCTTGGGGAACTTCGGGGGACTACCGATAAACTCATCTTT
cdr3_aa: CALGELRGTTDKLIF

clone_size: few
d_call: -
j_call: TRDJ1
v_call: TRDV3
cdr3_nt: TGTGCCCTTAGCTTGGTGGGGGACTCCTTCCGCACCGATAAACTCATCTTT
cdr3_aa: CALSLVGDSFRTDKLIF

clone_size: few
d_call: -
j_call: TRDJ1
v_call: TRDV1
cdr3_nt: TGTGCTCTTGGGGAACTCATTTATTCGTTAAGGTCGGACACCGATAAACTCATCTTT
cdr3_aa: CALGELIYSLRSDTDKLIF

clone_size: -
d_call: -
j_call: TRDJ1
v_call: TRDV2
cdr3_nt: TGTGCCTGTGACACCCTGGGGATGGGTGGCACCGATAAACTCATCTTT
cdr3_aa: CACDTLGMGGTDKLIF

clone_size: few
d_call: TRDD3
j_call: TRDJ3
v_call: TRDV2
cdr3_nt: TGTGCCTGTGACACCGGGGGGATGAGCTCCTGGGACACCCGACAGATGTTTTTC
cdr3_aa: CACDTGGMSSWDTRQMFF

clone_size: -
d_call: -
j_call: TRDJ1
v_call: TRDV1
cdr3_nt: TGTGCTCTTGGGGCCGTTTTACCCGTACTGGAGGCCGATAAACTCATCTTT
cdr3_aa: CALGAVLPVLEADKLIF

clone_size: -
d_call: -
j_call: TRDJ1
v_call: TRDV1
cdr3_nt: TGTGCTCTTGGGGAACTAGGGCTTCCTACCATGTGGGGGATCCACACCGATAAACTCATCTTT
cdr3_aa: CALGELGLPTMWGIHTDKLIF

clone_size: -
d_call: -
j_call: TRDJ1
v_call: TRDV1
cdr3_nt: TGTGCTCTTGGGATACGCCACGCGGGGGGTAAACTCATCTTT
cdr3_aa: CALGIRHAGGKLIF

clone_size: medium-sized
d_call: TRDD3
j_call: TRDJ1
v_call: TRDV2
cdr3_nt: TGTGCCTGTGACACAGTTTCGGCGCTGGGGGCCCCCCACACCGATAAACTCATCTTT
cdr3_aa: CACDTVSALGAPHTDKLIF

clone_size: few
d_call: TRDD2
j_call: TRDJ1
v_call: TRDV1
cdr3_nt: TGTGCTCTTGGGGATCCGAAGTTCCTACAAGGGATGTTGGCCGATAAACTCATCTTT
cdr3_aa: CALGDPKFLQGMLADKLIF

clone_size: few
d_call: -
j_call: TRDJ1
v_call: TRDV1
cdr3_nt: TGTGCTCTTGGGGAACTAGGGGTAACCCTAGGACCTAAACTCATCTTT
cdr3_aa: CALGELGVTLGPKLIF

clone_size: medium-sized
d_call: -
j_call: TRDJ1
v_call: TRDV2
cdr3_nt: TGTGCCTGTGACTCACTTTGGGGGGTCAACCCCACCGGCGATAAACTCATCTTT
cdr3_aa: CACDSLWGVNPTGDKLIF

clone_size: -
d_call: -
j_call: TRDJ1
v_call: TRDV1
cdr3_nt: TGTGCTCTTGGGGAACGTTGGGATTCGACCGATAAACTCATCTTT
cdr3_aa: CALGERWDSTDKLIF

clone_size: few
d_call: TRDD3
j_call: TRDJ1
v_call: TRDV1
cdr3_nt: TGTGCTCTTGGGTATCTTCCTTCGAACACTTGGGGGATTCCGTACACCGATAAACTCATCTTT
cdr3_aa: CALGYLPSNTWGIPYTDKLIF

clone_size: few
d_call: -
j_call: TRDJ1
v_call: TRDV1
cdr3_nt: TGTGCTCTTGGGGCATTATACCTACAGGCAGTACGATACTTGTACACCGATAAACTCATCTTT
cdr3_aa: CALGALYLQAVRYLYTDKLIF

clone_size: few
d_call: TRDD3
j_call: TRDJ1
v_call: TRDV1
cdr3_nt: TGTGCTCTTGGGGGCCCCTCCCCTGGGGGGCCGTACACCGATAAACTCATCTTT
cdr3_aa: CALGGPSPGGPYTDKLIF

clone_size: medium-sized
d_call: -
j_call: TRDJ2
v_call: TRDV1
cdr3_nt: TGTGCTCTTGGGAAAAGCCTGGGACAACTCTTCTTT
cdr3_aa: CALGKSLGQLFF

clone_size: -
d_call: -
j_call: TRDJ1
v_call: TRDV3
cdr3_nt: TGTGCCTTTTTCCTGGGCGGGGCTGATAAACTCATCTTT
cdr3_aa: CAFFLGGADKLIF

clone_size: medium-sized
d_call: TRDD3
j_call: TRDJ1
v_call: TRDV2
cdr3_nt: TGTGCCTGTGACAACGTACTGGGGGATAGGGATAAACTCATCTTT
cdr3_aa: CACDNVLGDRDKLIF